A selection of T cell receptor beta chains follows, all from one sample in a study of tumor and adjacent non-tumor tissue in lung cancer. TCRdb ran MiXCR on the multiplex PCR reads and lists one entry per CDR3 protein. The data show 65,000 to 90,000 distinct CDR3 sequences, around 85% seen once. Sequenced: lung tumor tissue. Receptor source: a woman between 45 and 60 years old with non-small cell lung cancer. Each CDR3 is given with its conserved first and last residue. The D gene is left open where the match is weak. Clone sizes are given selectively: once, few, many, or a class where the clone is expanded.

>TRBJ2-1|NA|NA|TRBV12-3/TRBV12-4
TGCACCAGTAGTTTGGCACCTGAGCAGTTCTTC
CTSSLAPEQFF
>TRBJ2-5|once|TRBD1|TRBV20-1
TGCACTGCCCAACCGGGACAGGGATCACAGGAGACCCTGTACTTC
CTAQPGQGSQETLYF
>TRBJ2-7|medium-sized|NA|TRBV10-2
TGCGCCAGCAGTGAGTCTGAGACTCCCCTCTACGAGCAGTACTTC
CASSESETPLYEQYF
>TRBJ2-5|NA|NA|TRBV6-1
TGTGCCTGCACTGTTCCCGGGAACCAAGAGACCCAGTACTTC
CACTVPGNQETQYF
>TRBJ2-7|NA|NA|TRBV11-2
TGTGCTAGCAGCTTGGGGAATTACGGCGAGCAGTATTTC
CASSLGNYGEQYF
>TRBJ2-1|NA|NA|TRBV6-2/TRBV6-3
TGTGCCAGGAAGCCGGATAGTTGGAATGAGCAGTTCTTC
CARKPDSWNEQFF
>TRBJ2-3|NA|TRBD2|TRBV20-1
TGCAGTGTTAGAGATATCGAAGGGACTATTTTGTCAGACACGCAGTATTTT
CSVRDIEGTILSDTQYF
>TRBJ2-6|NA|NA|TRBV6-6
TGTGCCTGCAGTTATCCAGGCGGATCCTCTGGGGCCAACGTCCTGACTTTC
CACSYPGGSSGANVLTF
>TRBJ2-5|NA|NA|TRBV4-1
TGCGCCAGCAGCCATGCCAAGGGGAACGGCCAAGAGATCCAGTACTTC
CASSHAKGNGQEIQYF
>TRBJ2-7|NA|NA|TRBV28
TGTGCCAGCAGTTTTAGGATACATGGGGGAACCTACGAGCAGTACTTC
CASSFRIHGGTYEQYF
>TRBJ1-1|NA|NA|TRBV6-1
TGTGTCAGCAGTGAGCGGCCGAGCACTGAAGCTTTCTTT
CVSSERPSTEAFF
>TRBJ2-1|NA|NA|TRBV20-1
TGCAGTGCAAAAAGACAGTTGATCCCCTACTATGAGCAGTTCTTC
CSAKRQLIPYYEQFF
>TRBJ1-1|NA|TRBD1|TRBV4-1
TGCGCCAGCAGCCACGATCGCTACAGGGGGAACACTGAAGCCTTCTTT
CASSHDRYRGNTEAFF
>TRBJ1-2|many|TRBD1|TRBV4-1
TGCGCCAGCAGCCACCCGGACAGGGCTCTCTATGGCTACACCTTC
CASSHPDRALYGYTF
>TRBJ2-1|NA|TRBD2|TRBV5-5
TGTGTCAGCACCTTGGACCCGGGAATAGCGGGACTCACCTACAATGAGCGGTTCTTC
CVSTLDPGIAGLTYNERFF
>TRBJ2-7|NA|NA|TRBV11-2
TGTGCCTGCAGGTTAGCAGGGGTCACCACCTACGAGCAGTACTTC
CACRLAGVTTYEQYF